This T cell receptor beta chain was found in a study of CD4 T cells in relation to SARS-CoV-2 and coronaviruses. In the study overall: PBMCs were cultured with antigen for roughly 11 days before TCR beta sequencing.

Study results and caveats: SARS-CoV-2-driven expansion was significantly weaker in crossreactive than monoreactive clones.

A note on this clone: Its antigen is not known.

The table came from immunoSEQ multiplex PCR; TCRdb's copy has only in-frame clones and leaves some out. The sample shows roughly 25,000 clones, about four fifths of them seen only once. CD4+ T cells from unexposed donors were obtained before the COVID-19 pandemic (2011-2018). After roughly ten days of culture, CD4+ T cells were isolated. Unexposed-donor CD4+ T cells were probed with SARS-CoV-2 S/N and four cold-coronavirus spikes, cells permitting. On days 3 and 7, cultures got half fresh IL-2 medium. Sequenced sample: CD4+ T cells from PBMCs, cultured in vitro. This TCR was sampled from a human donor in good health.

CDR3 protein: CASSEFSEQFF. The CDR3 bases are TGTGCCAGCAGTGAATTCAGTGAGCAGTTCTTC. The V call is TRBV6-1, the J call TRBJ2-1, with D unresolved. CDR1 and CDR2 (germline): MNHNS, SASEGT. Trimming took off 2 bases at V and 9 bases at J, with 5 bases between the two ends. CDR3 length: 11 residues.